This TCR beta chain was identified in a study of cytomegalovirus exposure and HLA in healthy donors. Study-level points and caveats: Under in vitro conditions, a few CMV-associated chains were confirmed as specific for CMV antigens. Presence/absence analyses rested on an assumption that sequencing depth was roughly uniform across donors. When analyzed later, the rates of TCR association showed variation by HLA locus, with DRB1 the most and HLA-C the fewest.

Points on this clone: The antigen is undetermined.

Whereas donors were nominally healthy upon sampling, unrecorded immune exposures were probable. PCR primers comprised 60 Vbeta and 13 Jbeta primers. Using immunoSEQ multiplex PCR, the repertoire was profiled, and TCRdb retains in-frame clones only, with some absent. The specimen's table records tens of thousands of clones. The length of the CDR3 is 12 residues. The V and J ends lost 6 bases and 8 bases, in that order; junction bases with no gene match: 3. Germline CDR1 is MRHNA and CDR2 is SNTAGT. This receptor was obtained from a young man in good health and CMV-seronegative. Sample: PBMCs. This chain links TRBV6-4 with TRBJ1-2; 10 bases match TRBD1. CDR3 protein: CASRATGGGYTF. CDR3 sequence (DNA): TGTGCCAGCAGGGCGACAGGGGGCGGCTACACCTTC.